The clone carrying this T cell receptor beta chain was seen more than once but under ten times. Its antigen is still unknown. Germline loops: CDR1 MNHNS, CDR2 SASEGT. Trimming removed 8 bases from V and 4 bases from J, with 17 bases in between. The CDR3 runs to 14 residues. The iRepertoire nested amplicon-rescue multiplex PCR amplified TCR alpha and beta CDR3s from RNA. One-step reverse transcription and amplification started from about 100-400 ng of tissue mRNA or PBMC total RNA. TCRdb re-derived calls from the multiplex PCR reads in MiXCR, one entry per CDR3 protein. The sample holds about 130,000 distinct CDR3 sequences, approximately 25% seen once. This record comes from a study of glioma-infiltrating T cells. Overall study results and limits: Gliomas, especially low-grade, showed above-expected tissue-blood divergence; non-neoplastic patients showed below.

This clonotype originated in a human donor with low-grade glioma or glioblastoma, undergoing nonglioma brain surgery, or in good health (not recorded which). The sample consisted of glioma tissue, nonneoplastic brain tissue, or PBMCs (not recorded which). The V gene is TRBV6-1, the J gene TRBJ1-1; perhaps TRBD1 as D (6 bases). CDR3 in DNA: TGTGCCAGCGTACCCAGGGGAATGAGCACTGAAGCTTTCTTT. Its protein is CASVPRGMSTEAFF.